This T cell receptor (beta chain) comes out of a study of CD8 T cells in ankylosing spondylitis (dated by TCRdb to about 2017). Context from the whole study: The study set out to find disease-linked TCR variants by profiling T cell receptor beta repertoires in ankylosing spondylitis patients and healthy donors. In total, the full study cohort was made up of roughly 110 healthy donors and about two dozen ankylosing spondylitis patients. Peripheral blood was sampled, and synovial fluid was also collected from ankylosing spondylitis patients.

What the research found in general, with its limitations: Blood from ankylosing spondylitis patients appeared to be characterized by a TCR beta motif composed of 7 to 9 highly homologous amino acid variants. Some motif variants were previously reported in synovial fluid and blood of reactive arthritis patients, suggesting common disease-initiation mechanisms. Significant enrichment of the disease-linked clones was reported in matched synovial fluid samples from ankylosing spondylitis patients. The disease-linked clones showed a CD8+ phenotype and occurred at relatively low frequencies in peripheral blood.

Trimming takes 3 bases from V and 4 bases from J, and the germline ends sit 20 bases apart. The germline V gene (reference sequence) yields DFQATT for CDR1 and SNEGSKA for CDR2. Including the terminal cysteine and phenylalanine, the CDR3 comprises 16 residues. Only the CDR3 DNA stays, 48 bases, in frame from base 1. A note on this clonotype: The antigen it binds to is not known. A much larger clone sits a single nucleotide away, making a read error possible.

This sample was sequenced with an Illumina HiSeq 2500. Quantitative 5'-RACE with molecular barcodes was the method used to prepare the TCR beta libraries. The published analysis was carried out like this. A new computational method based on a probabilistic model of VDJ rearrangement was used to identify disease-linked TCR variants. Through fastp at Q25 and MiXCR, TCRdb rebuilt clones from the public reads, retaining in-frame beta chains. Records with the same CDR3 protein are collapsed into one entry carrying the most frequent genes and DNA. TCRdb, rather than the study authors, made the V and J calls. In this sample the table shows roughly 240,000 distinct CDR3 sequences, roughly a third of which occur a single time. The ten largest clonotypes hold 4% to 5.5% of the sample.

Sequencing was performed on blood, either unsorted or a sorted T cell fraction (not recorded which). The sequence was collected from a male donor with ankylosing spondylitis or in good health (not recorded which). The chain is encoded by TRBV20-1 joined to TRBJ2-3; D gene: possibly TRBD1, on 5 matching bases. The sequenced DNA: TGCAGTGCTAGTCAGGCACAGGTTGATGCCCCAGATACGCAGTATTTT. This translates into CSASQAQVDAPDTQYF.